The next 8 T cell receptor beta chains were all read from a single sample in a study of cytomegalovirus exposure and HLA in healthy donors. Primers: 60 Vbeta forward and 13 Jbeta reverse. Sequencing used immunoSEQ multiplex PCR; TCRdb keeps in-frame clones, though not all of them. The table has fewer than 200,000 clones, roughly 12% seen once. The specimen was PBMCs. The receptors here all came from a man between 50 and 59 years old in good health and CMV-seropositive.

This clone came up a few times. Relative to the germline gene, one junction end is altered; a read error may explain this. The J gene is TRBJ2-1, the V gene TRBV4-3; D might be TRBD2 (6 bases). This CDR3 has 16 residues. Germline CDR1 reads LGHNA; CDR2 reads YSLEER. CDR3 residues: CASSKDGVRGVNEQFF. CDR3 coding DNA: TGCGCCAGCAGCAAAGATGGCGTCCGCGGGGTCAATGAGCAGTTCTTC.

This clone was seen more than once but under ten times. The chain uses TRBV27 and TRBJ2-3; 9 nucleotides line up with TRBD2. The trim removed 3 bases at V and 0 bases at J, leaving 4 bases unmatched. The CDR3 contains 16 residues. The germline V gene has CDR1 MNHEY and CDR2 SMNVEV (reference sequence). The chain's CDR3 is CASSFFAGGSTDTQYF. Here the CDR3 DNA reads TGTGCCAGCAGTTTTTTCGCGGGGGGGAGCACAGATACGCAGTATTTT.

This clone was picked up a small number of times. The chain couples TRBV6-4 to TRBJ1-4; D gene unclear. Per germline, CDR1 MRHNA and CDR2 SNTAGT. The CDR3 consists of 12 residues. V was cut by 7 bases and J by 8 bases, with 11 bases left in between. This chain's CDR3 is CASTLRAEKLFF. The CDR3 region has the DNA TGTGCCAGCACCTTGAGGGCGGAAAAACTGTTTTTT.

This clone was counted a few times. CDR3 nucleotide sequence: TGCGCCAGCAGCCTTGGGCAGGGGATGAACACTGAAGCTTTCTTT. As protein: CASSLGQGMNTEAFF. This chain uses TRBV5-1 with TRBJ1-1; D may be TRBD1 (6 bases). CDR3 size: 15 residues. Germline V gene sequence: CDR1 SGHRS, CDR2 YFSETQ. Trimming shortened V by 4 bases and J by 0 bases, and 13 bases separated the two germline ends. The full variable domain, rest sourced from reference TRBV5-1 and TRBJ1-1, is KAGVTQTPRYLIKTRGQQVTLSCSPISGHRSVSWYQQTPGQGLQFLFEYFSETQRNKGNFPGRFSGRQFSNSRSEMNVSTLELGDSALYLCASSLGQGMNTEAFFGQGTRLTVV.

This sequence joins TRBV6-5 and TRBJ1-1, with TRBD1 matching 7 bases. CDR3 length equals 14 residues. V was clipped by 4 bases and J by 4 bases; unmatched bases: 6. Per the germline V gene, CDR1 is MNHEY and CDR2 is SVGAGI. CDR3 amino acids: CASSSSTGVTEAFF. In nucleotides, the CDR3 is TGTGCCAGCAGTTCCTCAACAGGGGTCACTGAAGCTTTCTTT.

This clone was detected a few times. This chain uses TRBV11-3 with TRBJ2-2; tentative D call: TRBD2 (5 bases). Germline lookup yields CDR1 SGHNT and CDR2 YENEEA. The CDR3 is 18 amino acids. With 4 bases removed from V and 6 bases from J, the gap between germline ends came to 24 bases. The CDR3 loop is CASSSLIEGGVYPGELFF. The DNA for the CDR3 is TGTGCCAGCAGCTCCCTTATTGAAGGAGGCGTTTATCCCGGGGAGCTGTTTTTT.

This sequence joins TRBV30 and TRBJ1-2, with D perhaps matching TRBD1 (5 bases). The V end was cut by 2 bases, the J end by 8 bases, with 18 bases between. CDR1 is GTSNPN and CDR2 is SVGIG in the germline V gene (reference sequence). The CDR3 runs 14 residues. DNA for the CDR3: TGTGCCTGGAGTCTAGGGGAGGCCGTACGGGGCTACACCTTC. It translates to CAWSLGEAVRGYTF.

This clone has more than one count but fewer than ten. The CDR3 nucleotides are TGTGCCATCCGCGACAACTATAATTCACCCCTCCACTTT. Residues: CAIRDNYNSPLHF. The chain combines TRBV10-3 with TRBJ1-6; D unclear. Per the germline V gene, CDR1 is ENHRY and CDR2 is SYGVKD. The V and J ends lost 8 bases and 3 bases respectively, with 8 bases between them. This CDR3 is built from 13 residues.